The T cell receptor beta chain under discussion was sequenced for a study of siplizumab effects on memory and regulatory T cells. The CDR3 is 12 residues long. In germline, CDR1 is SGHRS, CDR2 YFSETQ. The V end lost 0 bases, the J end lost 4 bases, and 5 bases lay between the germline ends. Repertoires were generated with immunoSEQ multiplex PCR, while TCRdb's copy carries only in-frame clones and drops some. The sample has 95,000 to 100,000 clones, around 90% seen once. This TCR derives from a human donor in good health. Sequencing was performed on non-Treg CD4+ T cells sorted from blood. The chain links TRBV5-1 to TRBJ2-7; D is ambiguous. The CDR3 sequence is CASSLVPYEQYF. CDR3 in DNA: TGCGCCAGCAGCTTGGTCCCTTACGAGCAGTACTTC.